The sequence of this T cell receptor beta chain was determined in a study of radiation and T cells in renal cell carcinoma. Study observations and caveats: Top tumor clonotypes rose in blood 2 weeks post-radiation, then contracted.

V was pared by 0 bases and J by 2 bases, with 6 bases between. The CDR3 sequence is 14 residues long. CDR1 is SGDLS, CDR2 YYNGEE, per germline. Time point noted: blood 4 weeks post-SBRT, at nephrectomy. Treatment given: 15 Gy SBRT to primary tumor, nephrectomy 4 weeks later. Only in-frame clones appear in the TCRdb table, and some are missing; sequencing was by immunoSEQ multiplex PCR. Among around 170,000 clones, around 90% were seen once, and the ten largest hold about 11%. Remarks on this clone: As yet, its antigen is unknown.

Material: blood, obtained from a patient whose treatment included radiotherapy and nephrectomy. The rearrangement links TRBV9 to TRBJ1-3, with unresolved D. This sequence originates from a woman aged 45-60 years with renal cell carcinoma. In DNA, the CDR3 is TGTGCCAGCAGCGTAGAAGGAACTGGAAACACCATATATTTT. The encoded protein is CASSVEGTGNTIYF.